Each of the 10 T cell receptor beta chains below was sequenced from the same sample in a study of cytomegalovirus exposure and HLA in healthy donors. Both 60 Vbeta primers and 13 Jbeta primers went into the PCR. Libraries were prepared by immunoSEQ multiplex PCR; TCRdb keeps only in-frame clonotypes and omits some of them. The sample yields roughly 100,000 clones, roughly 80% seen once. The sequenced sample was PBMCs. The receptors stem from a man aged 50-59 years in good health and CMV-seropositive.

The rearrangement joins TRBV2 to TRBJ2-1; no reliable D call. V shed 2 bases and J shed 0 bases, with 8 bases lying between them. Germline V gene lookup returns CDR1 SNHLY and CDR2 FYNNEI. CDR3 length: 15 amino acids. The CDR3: CASSERVSSYNEQFF. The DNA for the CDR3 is TGTGCCAGCAGTGAACGGGTTAGCTCCTACAATGAGCAGTTCTTC.

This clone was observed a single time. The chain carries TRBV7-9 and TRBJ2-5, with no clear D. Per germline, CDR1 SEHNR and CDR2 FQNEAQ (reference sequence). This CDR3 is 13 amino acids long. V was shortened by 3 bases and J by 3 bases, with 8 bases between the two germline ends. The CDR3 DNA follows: TGTGCCAGCAGCTTTCTCGCGGAAGAGACCCAGTACTTC. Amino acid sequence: CASSFLAEETQYF. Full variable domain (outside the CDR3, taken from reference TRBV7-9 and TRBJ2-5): DTGVSQNPRHKITKRGQNVTFRCDPISEHNRLYWYRQTLGQGPEFLTYFQNEAQLEKSRLLSDRFSAERPKGSFSTLEIQRTEQGDSAMYLCASSFLAEETQYFGPGTRLLVL.

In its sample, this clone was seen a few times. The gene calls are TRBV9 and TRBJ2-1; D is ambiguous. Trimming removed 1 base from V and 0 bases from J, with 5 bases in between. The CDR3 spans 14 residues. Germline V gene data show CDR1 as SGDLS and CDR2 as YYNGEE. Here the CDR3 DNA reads TGTGCCAGCAGCGTACCGAGCTCCTACAATGAGCAGTTCTTC. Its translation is CASSVPSSYNEQFF.

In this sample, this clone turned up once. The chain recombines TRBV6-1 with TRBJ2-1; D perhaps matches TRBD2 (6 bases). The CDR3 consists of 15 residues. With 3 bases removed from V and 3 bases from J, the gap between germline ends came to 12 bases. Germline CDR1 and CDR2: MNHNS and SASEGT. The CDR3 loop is CASSDGGTGYNEQFF. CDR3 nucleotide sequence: TGTGCCAGCAGTGATGGGGGGACTGGCTACAATGAGCAGTTCTTC.

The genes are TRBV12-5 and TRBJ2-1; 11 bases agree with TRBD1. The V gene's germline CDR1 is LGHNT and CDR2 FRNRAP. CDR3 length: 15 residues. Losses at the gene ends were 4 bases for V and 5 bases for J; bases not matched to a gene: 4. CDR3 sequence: CASGYGQGAHNEQFF. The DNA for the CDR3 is TGTGCTAGTGGTTACGGACAGGGGGCACACAATGAGCAGTTCTTC. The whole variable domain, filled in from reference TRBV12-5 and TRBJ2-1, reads DARVTQTPRHKVTEMGQEVTMRCQPILGHNTVFWYRQTMMQGLELLAYFRNRAPLDDSGMPKDRFSAEMPDATLATLKIQPSEPRDSAVYFCASGYGQGAHNEQFFGPGTRLTVL.

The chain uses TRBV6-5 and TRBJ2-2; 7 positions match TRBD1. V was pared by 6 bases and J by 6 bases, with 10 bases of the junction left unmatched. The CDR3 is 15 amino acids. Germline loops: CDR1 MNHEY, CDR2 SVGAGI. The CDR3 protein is CASSRTGYSAGELFF. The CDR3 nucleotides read TGTGCCAGCAGCCGGACAGGTTATAGCGCCGGGGAGCTGTTTTTT.

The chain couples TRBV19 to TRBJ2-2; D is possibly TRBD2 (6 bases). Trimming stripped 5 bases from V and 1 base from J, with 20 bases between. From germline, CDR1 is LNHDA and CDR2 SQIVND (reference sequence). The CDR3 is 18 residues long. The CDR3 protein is CASSRIRTTPKNTGELFF. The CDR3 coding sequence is TGTGCCAGTAGTCGAATTCGGACTACACCCAAGAACACCGGGGAGCTGTTTTTT.

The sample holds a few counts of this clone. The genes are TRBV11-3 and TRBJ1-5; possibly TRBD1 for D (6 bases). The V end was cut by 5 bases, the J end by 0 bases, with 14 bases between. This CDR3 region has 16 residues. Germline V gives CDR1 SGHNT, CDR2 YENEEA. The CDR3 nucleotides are TGTGCCAGCAGCCAGGGCAGGGGTGGTAGCAATCAGCCCCAGCATTTT. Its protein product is CASSQGRGGSNQPQHF.

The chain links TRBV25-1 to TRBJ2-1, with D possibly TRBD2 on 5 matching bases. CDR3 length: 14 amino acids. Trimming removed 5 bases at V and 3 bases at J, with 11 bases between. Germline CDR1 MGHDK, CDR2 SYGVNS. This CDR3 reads CASSRTPSYNEQFF. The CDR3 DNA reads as TGTGCCAGCAGTCGGACTCCGAGCTACAATGAGCAGTTCTTC.

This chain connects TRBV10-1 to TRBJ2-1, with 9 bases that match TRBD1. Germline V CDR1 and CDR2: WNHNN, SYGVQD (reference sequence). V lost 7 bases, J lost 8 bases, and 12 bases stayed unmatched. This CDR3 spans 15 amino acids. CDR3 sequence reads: CASKSGQGKFDEQFF. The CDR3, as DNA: TGCGCCAGCAAATCGGGACAGGGAAAATTCGATGAGCAGTTCTTC.